Sequencing of this T cell receptor (beta chain) was carried out in a study of molecular identifiers for immune sequencing clone quantification. Libraries of naive CD8 T cells were made from roughly 20,000 to 1,000,000 sorted cells. They used 10%, 30% or 50% RNA. For bulk TCR libraries, previously described methods and listed TCR primers were used. MiXCR, applied by TCRdb to the PCR reads, yields one record per CDR3 protein. The sample yields under 75,000 distinct CDR3 sequences, over 15% seen once. Germline CDR1 SEHNR, CDR2 FQNEAQ (reference sequence). This CDR3 comprises 18 residues. Trimming cost V 7 bases and J 2 bases; bases outside gene matches: 15. This clonotype has a count of ten or more.

The V and J genes are TRBV7-9 and TRBJ2-3, with 10 bases fitting TRBD2. Sequenced sample: naive CD8+ T cells from blood, with Jurkat cell RNA spiked in. The subset denotes: FACS-sorted CD8+CD4-CCR7+CD45RA+ naive T cells. The sequence was obtained from a human donor in good health. Some libraries in this study had Jurkat cell RNA spiked in. The CDR3 DNA reads as TGTGCCAGCAACGCGCCACCGCTAGCGGGAGCAGTCACAGATACGCAGTATTTT. Its translation is CASNAPPLAGAVTDTQYF.